Detailed here is one T cell receptor beta chain. Its cognate antigen is unknown. The sample comes from a study of response to subunit inactivated influenza vaccine. There are 14 residues in the CDR3. Germline trimming cut 4 bases from V and 4 bases from J; bases unmatched to any gene: 8. Per germline, CDR1 DFQATT and CDR2 SNEGSKA (reference sequence). MiXCR was run by TCRdb on the RT-PCR reads, yielding one entry per CDR3 protein. Among 710,000 or so distinct CDR3 sequences, less than 20% were seen once, and the ten largest hold more than 9%. Study-wide results and caveats: The authors put forward the suggestion that each seasonal influenza vaccination may bring in only a limited number of new T cells.

The clonotype originates from a man between 45 and 60 years old who received an inactivated influenza vaccine. J is TRBJ1-2 and V is TRBV20-1, with TRBD1 matching over 8 bases. The sample here was PBMCs from blood, taken 11 to 12 days after vaccination. CDR3 coding DNA: TGCAGTGCTACACAGATGGACAGGGCCTATGGCTACACCTTC. Protein: CSATQMDRAYGYTF.